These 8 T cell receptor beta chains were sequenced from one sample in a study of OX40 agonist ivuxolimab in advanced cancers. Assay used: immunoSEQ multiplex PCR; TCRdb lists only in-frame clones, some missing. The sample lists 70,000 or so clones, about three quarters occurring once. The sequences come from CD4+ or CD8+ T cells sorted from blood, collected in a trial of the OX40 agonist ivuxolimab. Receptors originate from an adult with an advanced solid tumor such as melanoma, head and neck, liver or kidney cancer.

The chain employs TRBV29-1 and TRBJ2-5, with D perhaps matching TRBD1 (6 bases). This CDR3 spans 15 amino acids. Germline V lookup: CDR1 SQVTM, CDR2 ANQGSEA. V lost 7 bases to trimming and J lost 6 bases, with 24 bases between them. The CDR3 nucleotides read TGCAGCGCCGCACAGGGACCTCAGACAGCGCAGACCCAGTACTTC. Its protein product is CSAAQGPQTAQTQYF.

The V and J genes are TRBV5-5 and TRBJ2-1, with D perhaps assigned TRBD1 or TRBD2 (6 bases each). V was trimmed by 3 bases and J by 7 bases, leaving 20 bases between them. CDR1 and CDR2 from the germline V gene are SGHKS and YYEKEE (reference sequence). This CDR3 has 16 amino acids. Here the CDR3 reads CASSSLGAGTRNEQFF. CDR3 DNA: TGTGCCAGCAGCTCCCTGGGGGCGGGAACTAGGAATGAGCAGTTCTTC.

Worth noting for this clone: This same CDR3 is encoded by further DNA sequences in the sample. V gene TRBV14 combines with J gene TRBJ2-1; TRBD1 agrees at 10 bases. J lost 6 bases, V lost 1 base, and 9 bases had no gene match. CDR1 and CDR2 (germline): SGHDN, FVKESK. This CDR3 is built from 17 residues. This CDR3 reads CASSQGPRDRGVNEQFF. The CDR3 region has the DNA TGTGCCAGCAGCCAAGGACCCCGGGACAGGGGTGTCAATGAGCAGTTCTTC.

CDR3 bases: TGTGCCAGCAGCTCGCTAGAGGGGGGCGCGGTTGTCGAGCAGTTCTTC. Residues: CASSSLEGGAVVEQFF. V usage is TRBV7-9 and J usage is TRBJ2-1; perhaps D is TRBD1 or TRBD2 (6 bases each). Germline-derived CDR1 and CDR2 are SEHNR and FQNEAQ (reference sequence). V was clipped by 4 bases and J by 10 bases, with 23 bases between them. The CDR3 runs to 16 residues.

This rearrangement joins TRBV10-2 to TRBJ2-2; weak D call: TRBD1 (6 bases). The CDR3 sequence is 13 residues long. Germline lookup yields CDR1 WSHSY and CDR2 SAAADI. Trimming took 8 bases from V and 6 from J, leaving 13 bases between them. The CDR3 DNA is TGCGCCAGCGGCAACAGGGTGGCCGGGGAGCTGTTTTTT. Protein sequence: CASGNRVAGELFF.

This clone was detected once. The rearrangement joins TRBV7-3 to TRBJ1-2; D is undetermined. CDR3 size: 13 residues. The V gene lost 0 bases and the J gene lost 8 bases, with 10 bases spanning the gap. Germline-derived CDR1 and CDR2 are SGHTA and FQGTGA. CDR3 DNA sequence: TGTGCCAGCAGCTTAACGGAGGAAGGAGGCTACACCTTC. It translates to CASSLTEEGGYTF.

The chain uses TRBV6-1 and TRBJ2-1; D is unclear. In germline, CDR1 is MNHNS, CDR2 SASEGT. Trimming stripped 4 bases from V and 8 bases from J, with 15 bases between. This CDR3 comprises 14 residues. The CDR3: CASSANIIGHEQFF. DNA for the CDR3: TGTGCCAGCAGTGCTAACATTATAGGCCATGAGCAGTTCTTC.

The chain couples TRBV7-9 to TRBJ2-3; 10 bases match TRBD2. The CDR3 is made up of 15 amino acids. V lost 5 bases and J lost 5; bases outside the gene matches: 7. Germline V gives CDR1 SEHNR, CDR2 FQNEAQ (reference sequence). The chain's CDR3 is CASSPMSGGVDTQYF. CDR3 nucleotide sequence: TGTGCCAGCAGCCCGATGAGCGGGGGGGTAGATACGCAGTATTTT.